This TCR beta chain was found in a study of blood T cell repertoires in COVID-19. The overall study: Researchers got acute and convalescent COVID-19 samples from the United States, Italy and Spain. From T cells, B-cell-depleted T cells, or PBMCs came the material, which was cDNA or gDNA.

Germline-derived CDR1 and CDR2 are KGHSH and LQKENI. This CDR3 has 16 amino acids. V lost 3 bases and J lost 7; bases outside the gene matches: 14. In the study's own analysis: Quantification of nucleated cells was approximated via reference gene primer amplification. Clones were sequenced by immunoSEQ multiplex PCR, and TCRdb holds only the in-frame ones, with some missing. V and J calls and clone size are given by that table; D and trimming were obtained from the DNA. The table has a few hundred thousand clones, less than 90% seen once. V is TRBV18 and J is TRBJ2-7, with TRBD1 matching over 8 bases. Source material: peripheral blood. The receptor comes from a woman aged 50 to 65 with acute or convalescent COVID-19. CDR3 protein: CASSPRPGQEKGEQYF. CDR3 coding DNA: TGTGCCAGCTCACCCCGCCCGGGACAGGAAAAAGGAGAGCAGTACTTC.